What follows is one T cell receptor (beta chain) and its context. Its cognate antigen is unknown. These data belong to a study of T-cell memory formation after mild COVID-19. Study summary: TCR clusters showed largely donor specificity. Study-wide points: Contracting clones localized mainly to CM and EM when CD4+ and mainly to EMRA when CD8+.

TCR alpha and TCR beta cDNA libraries with sample barcodes and UMIs came from 5'RACE using constant-segment primers. One entry per CDR3 protein results from TCRdb running MiXCR on the 5' RACE reads. In the table there are 160,000 or so distinct CDR3 sequences, 25% to 40% of which are singletons. The sequenced sample was PBMCs or a T cell subset sorted from them (not recorded which). This receptor was obtained from an adult woman who had mild COVID-19 (a few samples of this study predate the infection). Cell type and time point are not known.

CDR3 in DNA: TGTGCCAGTAACTTAGTACAGGGGACCGGGGAGCTGTTTTTT. Translated: CASNLVQGTGELFF. The chain links TRBV19 to TRBJ2-2, with TRBD1 matching 7 bases. The CDR3 covers 14 residues. Germline V CDR1 and CDR2: LNHDA, SQIVND (reference sequence). V shed 7 bases and J 5 bases; nucleotides not matched to a gene: 7.